These 8 T cell receptor beta chains were sequenced from one sample in a study of cytomegalovirus exposure and HLA in healthy donors. Researchers ran the PCR with 60 Vbeta and 13 Jbeta primers. TCRdb's copy holds only in-frame clones and misses some; the assay was immunoSEQ multiplex PCR. Of approximately 250,000 clones in the sample, roughly 78% were seen once. The specimen was PBMCs. The receptors derive from a boy between 10 and 17 years old in good health and CMV-seronegative.

The V and J genes are TRBV27 and TRBJ2-7; 8 positions agree with TRBD2. Germline V gene data show CDR1 as MNHEY and CDR2 as SMNVEV (reference sequence). This CDR3 has 16 residues. J was trimmed by 1 base and V by 4 bases; bases with no gene match: 9. CDR3: CASSSNSGTRSYEQYF. As DNA, the CDR3 is TGTGCCAGCAGTTCAAACTCCGGGACTAGATCCTACGAGCAGTACTTC.

Notes on this clone: This specimen includes other DNA sequences encoding the same CDR3. The CDR3 spells CASSSLNEQFF. The CDR3 DNA reads as TGTGCCAGCAGCTCCTTAAATGAGCAGTTCTTC. V and J are TRBV5-4 and TRBJ2-1; no reliable D call. Looked up from germline, CDR1 is SGHNT and CDR2 is YYREEE (reference sequence). The germline V and J ends were trimmed by 3 bases and 7 bases, with 5 bases remaining between them. This CDR3 region has 11 residues.

V and J are TRBV27 and TRBJ2-7, with D perhaps matching TRBD2 (5 bases). Trimming took off 8 bases at V and 2 bases at J, with 13 bases between the two ends. Germline V lookup: CDR1 MNHEY, CDR2 SMNVEV (reference sequence). CDR3 length: 13 amino acids. Here the CDR3 DNA reads TGTGCCAGCTCCGAGGGTTCAGCCTACGAGCAGTACTTC. Encoded protein: CASSEGSAYEQYF.

The J gene is TRBJ1-1, the V gene TRBV6-5; D may be TRBD1 (5 bases). The germline V gene has CDR1 MNHEY and CDR2 SVGAGI. This CDR3 contains 13 residues. Trimming pared 6 bases from V and 2 bases from J, leaving 10 bases between. Here the CDR3 reads CASSGHLNTEAFF. The CDR3 nucleotides are TGTGCCAGCAGCGGACATCTTAACACTGAAGCTTTCTTT.

The chain joins TRBV6-5 to TRBJ1-1; D is perhaps TRBD1 (5 bases). Trimming removed 2 bases at V and 4 bases at J, with 14 bases between. The germline V gene has CDR1 MNHEY and CDR2 SVGAGI. The CDR3 runs to 15 residues. CDR3 residues: CASSYTQVITTEAFF. The DNA for the CDR3 is TGTGCCAGCAGTTACACACAGGTTATTACCACTGAAGCTTTCTTT.

To note about this clone: A read error may account for a junction end that differs from germline. The CDR3 is CASSAPRDRIPEASF. Written as DNA, the CDR3 is TGTGCCAGCAGCGCCCCCAGGGACAGGATCCCTGAAGCTTCCTTT. The chain has TRBV5-4 and TRBJ1-1, with 8 bases that match TRBD1. Germline CDR1 SGHNT, CDR2 YYREEE (reference sequence). The CDR3 runs to 15 residues.

The chain recombines TRBV15 with TRBJ2-7, with 9 bases aligning to TRBD1. The V segment lost 4 bases and the J segment 2 bases; nucleotides outside the gene matches: 6. Germline V gives CDR1 LNHNV, CDR2 YYDKDF (reference sequence). The length of the CDR3 is 15 residues. CDR3 region: CATSKVRDRAYEQYF. Here the CDR3 DNA reads TGTGCCACCAGCAAAGTTCGGGACAGGGCCTACGAGCAGTACTTC.

Worth noting for this clone: The sample holds other DNA sequences that translate to the same CDR3. This sequence joins TRBV7-9 and TRBJ1-1; the D gene is possibly TRBD1 (6 bases). The CDR3 covers 16 residues. Germline CDR1 is SEHNR and CDR2 is FQNEAQ (reference sequence). V was pared by 4 bases and J by 0 bases, with 15 bases between. The CDR3, as DNA: TGTGCCAGCAGCTCGAGAGGGGGGGAAATGAACACTGAAGCTTTCTTT. Translating gives CASSSRGGEMNTEAFF.